The 32 T cell receptor beta chains given below trace back to one sample, sequenced in a study of siplizumab effects on memory and regulatory T cells. TCRdb's table, derived via immunoSEQ multiplex PCR, lists solely in-frame clones and lacks some. The top ten hold roughly 1.5% of the sample, which has around 110,000 clones, roughly 94% seen once. The sample comprised non-Treg CD4+ T cells sorted from blood. The source is a human donor in good health.

The chain combines TRBV10-3 with TRBJ2-1; D is possibly TRBD1 or TRBD2 (5 bases each). Deletions cut 10 bases from V and 5 bases from J, with 21 bases between. This CDR3 region has 15 residues. CDR1 is ENHRY and CDR2 is SYGVKD in the germline V gene. CDR3 protein: CATNGQRSTDNEQFF. The CDR3 DNA is TGTGCCACCAACGGCCAGCGGTCGACAGACAATGAGCAGTTCTTC.

The gene calls are TRBV6-6 and TRBJ1-1; possible D gene TRBD1, 5 bases. The ends were cut back, 7 bases at V and 10 bases at J, with 19 bases in the middle. The CDR3 consists of 13 residues. Looked up from germline, CDR1 is MNHNY and CDR2 is SVGAGI (reference sequence). In nucleotides, the CDR3 is TGTGCCAGCAATCCAGGGTCCATCAGAGGAGCTTTCTTT. It codes for CASNPGSIRGAFF.

The chain employs TRBV5-1 and TRBJ2-5; D possibly uses TRBD1 or TRBD2 (5 bases each). Per germline, CDR1 SGHRS and CDR2 YFSETQ. Trimming took 3 bases from V and 3 from J, leaving 18 bases between them. The CDR3 totals 16 residues. Here the CDR3 DNA reads TGCGCCAGCAGCTGGGCTCCGGGGCCTGTCGAAGAGACCCAGTACTTC. It yields the protein CASSWAPGPVEETQYF. Full variable domain (rest looked up from reference TRBV5-1 and TRBJ2-5): KAGVTQTPRYLIKTRGQQVTLSCSPISGHRSVSWYQQTPGQGLQFLFEYFSETQRNKGNFPGRFSGRQFSNSRSEMNVSTLELGDSALYLCASSWAPGPVEETQYFGPGTRLLVL.

This rearrangement joins TRBV13 to TRBJ1-3; unclear D gene. Trimming took off 5 bases at V and 0 bases at J, with 11 bases between the two ends. The CDR3 runs to 15 residues. Germline V gene lookup returns CDR1 PRHDT and CDR2 FYEKMQ (reference sequence). Here the CDR3 reads CASSLRQSSGNTIYF. The CDR3 nucleotides read TGTGCCAGCAGCCTAAGGCAGTCCTCTGGAAACACCATATATTTT. Full variable domain (missing parts from reference TRBV13 and TRBJ1-3): AAGVIQSPRHLIKEKRETATLKCYPIPRHDTVYWYQQGPGQDPQFLISFYEKMQSDKGSIPDRFSAQQFSDYHSELNMSSLELGDSALYFCASSLRQSSGNTIYFGEGSWLTVV.

The chain uses TRBV19 and TRBJ2-7; 9 bases fit TRBD1. The germline V gene has CDR1 LNHDA and CDR2 SQIVND (reference sequence). The trim removed 6 bases at V and 5 bases at J, leaving 8 bases unmatched. This CDR3 has 14 amino acids. This CDR3 reads CASSTGTGRHEQYF. CDR3 coding DNA: TGTGCCAGTAGCACCGGGACAGGGCGCCACGAGCAGTACTTC. Variable domain in full (rest from reference TRBV19 and TRBJ2-7): DGGITQSPKYLFRKEGQNVTLSCEQNLNHDAMYWYRQDPGQGLRLIYYSQIVNDFQKGDIAEGYSVSREKKESFPLTVTSAQKNPTAFYLCASSTGTGRHEQYFGPGTRLTVT.

The chain has TRBV18 and TRBJ2-1, with D tentatively TRBD2 (6 bases). The germline V gene has CDR1 KGHSH and CDR2 LQKENI. The CDR3 runs to 14 residues. The V end was cut by 0 bases, the J end by 7 bases, with 10 bases between. DNA of the CDR3: TGTGCCAGCTCACCACCGGGACTGCAAAATGAGCAGTTCTTC. This translates into CASSPPGLQNEQFF.

The sample holds one count of this clone. This chain connects TRBV7-9 to TRBJ2-1; D is unresolved. The CDR3 is 11 amino acids. CDR1 and CDR2 (germline): SEHNR, FQNEAQ (reference sequence). Trimming shortened V by 1 base and J by 11 bases, and 6 bases separated the two germline ends. The CDR3 sequence: CASSLGQKQFF. The CDR3 DNA is TGTGCCAGCAGCTTAGGTCAAAAGCAGTTCTTC.

The gene calls are TRBV5-6 and TRBJ2-1; D could derive from TRBD1 or TRBD2 (6 bases each). The CDR3 is 16 amino acids. Looked up from germline, CDR1 is SGHDT and CDR2 is YYEEEE. The V gene lost 4 bases and the J gene lost 5 bases, with 19 bases spanning the gap. CDR3 bases: TGTGCCAGCAGCATGAGGGGGGCCGGGCGGGACAATGAGCAGTTCTTC. It encodes CASSMRGAGRDNEQFF.

V gene TRBV5-4 combines with J gene TRBJ2-1; the D call may be TRBD1 or TRBD2 (5 bases each). V lost 2 bases and J 4 bases, leaving 13 bases between the germline ends. The germline CDR1 and CDR2 sequences are SGHNT and YYREEE (reference sequence). The CDR3 spans 15 residues. The CDR3 DNA reads TGTGCCAGCAGCTTAGGTGGGGGAACTTACAATGAGCAGTTCTTC. It encodes CASSLGGGTYNEQFF.

J is TRBJ2-4 and V is TRBV5-1; no definite D call. Per germline, CDR1 SGHRS and CDR2 YFSETQ. V was clipped by 4 bases and J by 3 bases, with 14 bases between them. The CDR3 loop spans 15 amino acids. CDR3: CASSLVGRNKNIQYF. In DNA form, the CDR3 reads TGCGCCAGCAGCCTCGTCGGCCGGAACAAAAACATTCAGTACTTC.

The chain couples TRBV25-1 to TRBJ2-6, with D unclear. The germline V gene encodes CDR1 MGHDK and CDR2 SYGVNS. The CDR3 totals 15 residues. Trimming took off 5 bases at V and 4 bases at J, with 12 bases between the two ends. CDR3 region: CASSPTRGGANVLTF. In nucleotides, the CDR3 is TGTGCCAGCAGTCCAACTCGCGGAGGGGCCAACGTCCTGACTTTC.

The chain couples TRBV21-1 to TRBJ1-2. TRBV21-1 is a known pseudogene. The CDR3 is 14 residues long. CDR3 amino acids: CASSKRTDSHGYTF. The CDR3 DNA reads as TGTGCCAGCAGCAAAAGGACGGATTCGCATGGCTACACCTTC.

The chain carries TRBV7-9 and TRBJ1-2; no reliable D call. Germline V gives CDR1 SEHNR, CDR2 FQNEAQ (reference sequence). V lost 1 base and J 4 bases, leaving 13 bases between the germline ends. The CDR3 contains 15 residues. The CDR3 region is CASSLEKGRSYGYTF. The CDR3 DNA reads TGTGCCAGCAGCTTAGAAAAGGGTCGAAGCTATGGCTACACCTTC.

V and J are TRBV6-6 and TRBJ2-6; D remains unclear. Trimming shortened V by 10 bases and J by 0 bases, and 7 bases separated the two germline ends. The CDR3 is 13 residues long. CDR1 is MNHNY and CDR2 is SVGAGI in the germline V gene (reference sequence). The DNA for the CDR3 is TGTGCCACCCTAATCTCTGGGGCCAACGTCCTGACTTTC. Amino acids: CATLISGANVLTF.

On this clone: The same CDR3 can be traced to other DNA sequences in this sample. The V call is TRBV18, the J call TRBJ2-5, with TRBD2 as a possible D gene (6 bases). The CDR3 is 13 amino acids. The V end lost 5 bases, the J end lost 5 bases, and 12 bases lay between the germline ends. CDR1 is KGHSH and CDR2 is LQKENI in the germline V gene. The DNA of the CDR3 is TGTGCCAGCTCATCCGGGACTCTCGAGACCCAGTACTTC. Translated, it gives CASSSGTLETQYF. Full variable domain (remainder filled in from reference TRBV18 and TRBJ2-5): NAGVMQNPRHLVRRRGQEARLRCSPMKGHSHVYWYRQLPEEGLKFMVYLQKENIIDESGMPKERFSAEFPKEGPSILRIQQVVRGDSAAYFCASSSGTLETQYFGPGTRLLVL.

The chain's CDR3 is CASSLVLGKGEQFF. CDR3 coding DNA: TGTGCCAGCAGCTTAGTTTTGGGGAAGGGGGAGCAGTTCTTC. The gene calls are TRBV7-2 and TRBJ2-1, with TRBD1 as a possible D gene (5 bases). The V and J ends lost 1 base and 10 bases respectively, with 14 bases between them. The length of the CDR3 is 14 residues. Looked up from germline, CDR1 is SGHTA and CDR2 is FQGNSA.

The chain joins TRBV5-1 to TRBJ1-5; a possible D gene is TRBD1 (5 bases). The CDR3 consists of 15 residues. Germline loops: CDR1 SGHRS, CDR2 YFSETQ. With 4 bases removed from V and 4 bases from J, the gap between germline ends came to 15 bases. CDR3 loop: CASSPGLFGNQPQHF. CDR3 bases: TGCGCCAGCAGCCCGGGACTCTTTGGAAATCAGCCCCAGCATTTT.

V usage is TRBV7-2 and J usage is TRBJ2-5; TRBD1 or TRBD2 may be the D gene (5 bases each). The CDR3 runs 14 residues. V lost 8 bases and J 0 bases, leaving 13 bases between the germline ends. The germline V gene encodes CDR1 SGHTA and CDR2 FQGNSA. Here the CDR3 DNA reads TGTGCCAGCGGGGGACCTTCGTACCAAGAGACCCAGTACTTC. This gives the protein CASGGPSYQETQYF.

As DNA, the CDR3 is TGTGCCAGCTCAGTCGCCCATCTGGGGGGTGAGCAGTTCTTC. It specifies CASSVAHLGGEQFF. The chain carries TRBV18 and TRBJ2-1; D is perhaps TRBD2 (6 bases). Germline V gives CDR1 KGHSH, CDR2 LQKENI. The V and J ends lost 5 bases and 9 bases respectively, with 17 bases between them. The CDR3 is made up of 14 amino acids. Full variable domain (outside the CDR3, taken from reference TRBV18 and TRBJ2-1): NAGVMQNPRHLVRRRGQEARLRCSPMKGHSHVYWYRQLPEEGLKFMVYLQKENIIDESGMPKERFSAEFPKEGPSILRIQQVVRGDSAAYFCASSVAHLGGEQFFGPGTRLTVL.

The rearrangement joins TRBV18 to TRBJ2-3; 10 nucleotides align to TRBD2. The CDR3 runs to 16 residues. The trim removed 1 base at V and 2 bases at J, leaving 3 bases unmatched. The germline V gene encodes CDR1 KGHSH and CDR2 LQKENI. The CDR3, as DNA: TGTGCCAGCTCACCACTAGCGGGGGGCGCCACAGATACGCAGTATTTT. Protein: CASSPLAGGATDTQYF.

V is TRBV30 and J is TRBJ1-4; 10 bases are a match to TRBD1. CDR1 and CDR2 (germline): GTSNPN, SVGIG (reference sequence). The CDR3 spans 15 residues. After removal of 4 bases from V and 5 bases from J, the junction contained 7 bases not matched to a gene. For the CDR3, the DNA is TGTGCCTGGACCAGAACGGGACAGGGGAATGAAAAACTGTTTTTT. Its protein is CAWTRTGQGNEKLFF.

The genes are TRBV5-6 and TRBJ1-5, with a possible D match to TRBD1 (6 bases). Germline CDR1 reads SGHDT; CDR2 reads YYEEEE. The CDR3 runs 16 residues. The V and J ends lost 2 bases and 7 bases respectively, with 19 bases between them. The DNA of the CDR3 is TGTGCCAGCAGCTTTGGGAATGCGGGGGCTAAACAGCCCCAGCATTTT. It yields the protein CASSFGNAGAKQPQHF.

J is TRBJ2-1 and V is TRBV11-2, with 8 bases fitting TRBD2. CDR1 SGHAT and CDR2 FQNNGV come from the germline V gene. The CDR3 is 15 amino acids. Unmatched junction bases numbered 4, after V lost 2 bases and J lost 4 bases. Here the CDR3 reads CASSLTGGLYNEQFF. CDR3 sequence (DNA): TGTGCCAGCAGCTTAACGGGAGGGCTATACAATGAGCAGTTCTTC.

This rearrangement joins TRBV6-5 to TRBJ1-1; D gene uncertain. The CDR3 runs 15 residues. Trimming cost V 2 bases and J 1 base, with 11 bases left between them. Germline CDR1 is MNHEY and CDR2 is SVGAGI. CDR3 protein: CASSYGSTPNTEAFF. CDR3 coding DNA: TGTGCCAGCAGTTACGGGTCCACCCCGAACACTGAAGCTTTCTTT.

This clone was seen once. This sequence joins TRBV11-2 and TRBJ2-7; D unclear. The length of the CDR3 is 16 residues. Deletions cut 1 base from V and 6 bases from J, with 19 bases between. CDR1 SGHAT and CDR2 FQNNGV come from the germline V gene. The CDR3 sequence is CASSLVLGTLGGEQYF. The CDR3 DNA reads as TGTGCCAGCAGCTTAGTATTGGGCACATTGGGCGGCGAGCAGTACTTC. The full variable domain, completed using reference TRBV11-2 and TRBJ2-7, is EAGVAQSPRYKIIEKRQSVAFWCNPISGHATLYWYQQILGQGPKLLIQFQNNGVVDDSQLPKDRFSAERLKGVDSTLKIQPAKLEDSAVYLCASSLVLGTLGGEQYFGPGTRLTVT.

V gene TRBV19 combines with J gene TRBJ2-7, with 8 bases that match TRBD1. The germline V gene encodes CDR1 LNHDA and CDR2 SQIVND (reference sequence). The ends lost 2 bases at V and 6 bases at J; junction bases unmatched: 12. This CDR3 comprises 16 residues. This CDR3 reads CASSINPPGGSVEQYF. DNA of the CDR3: TGTGCCAGTAGTATAAACCCGCCAGGGGGCTCGGTCGAGCAGTACTTC.

This clone appeared once. The chain recombines TRBV20-1 with TRBJ1-2; D gene uncertain. V was clipped by 5 bases and J by 4 bases, with 8 bases between them. CDR1 DFQATT and CDR2 SNEGSKA come from the germline V gene (reference sequence). The CDR3 runs 11 residues. CDR3 amino acids: CSASKAYGYTF. The CDR3 DNA reads as TGCAGTGCTTCGAAGGCCTATGGCTACACCTTC.

This clone appeared a single time. The V gene is TRBV6-5, the J gene TRBJ2-7; D ambiguous. The CDR3 spans 12 residues. The germline gives CDR1 MNHEY, CDR2 SVGAGI. The germline V and J ends were trimmed by 5 bases and 3 bases, with 8 bases remaining between them. The DNA for the CDR3 is TGTGCCAGCAGTCATGTGAACTACGAGCAGTACTTC. Amino acids: CASSHVNYEQYF.

The genes are TRBV20-1 and TRBJ1-1; D unclear. The V gene's germline CDR1 is DFQATT and CDR2 SNEGSKA (reference sequence). The CDR3 length is 11 residues. The CDR3 region is CGAVPGAEAFF. The CDR3 nucleotides are TGCGGCGCGGTTCCCGGTGCTGAAGCTTTCTTT.

V and J are TRBV25-1 and TRBJ1-6, with a weak D call TRBD1 (6 bases). From germline, CDR1 is MGHDK and CDR2 SYGVNS. V shed 0 bases and J shed 7 bases, with 13 bases lying between them. The CDR3 is 16 amino acids. For the CDR3, the DNA is TGTGCCAGCAGTGAATACGCAGGGGAAGTAAATTCACCCCTCCACTTT. Translated, it gives CASSEYAGEVNSPLHF. The full variable domain, in which reference TRBV25-1 and TRBJ1-6 provide the parts outside the CDR3, is EADIYQTPRYLVIGTGKKITLECSQTMGHDKMYWYQQDPGMELHLIHYSYGVNSTEKGDLSSESTVSRIRTEHFPLTLESARPSHTSQYLCASSEYAGEVNSPLHFGNGTRLTVT.

The V call is TRBV9, the J call TRBJ2-7, with TRBD1 matching 7 bases. Germline V gene lookup returns CDR1 SGDLS and CDR2 YYNGEE. This CDR3 is built from 14 residues. The V segment lost 4 bases and the J segment 5 bases; nucleotides outside the gene matches: 9. The CDR3 is CASSRPTDRDEQYF. CDR3 nucleotides: TGTGCCAGCAGCCGCCCGACCGACAGGGACGAGCAGTACTTC.

The V and J genes are TRBV11-2 and TRBJ2-1; D is ambiguous. The CDR3 has 14 amino acids. The V and J ends lost 2 bases and 9 bases respectively, with 14 bases between them. Germline V lookup: CDR1 SGHAT, CDR2 FQNNGV. The CDR3 spells CASSLISLLGEQFF. CDR3 bases: TGTGCCAGCAGCTTAATATCCCTCCTCGGTGAGCAGTTCTTC.